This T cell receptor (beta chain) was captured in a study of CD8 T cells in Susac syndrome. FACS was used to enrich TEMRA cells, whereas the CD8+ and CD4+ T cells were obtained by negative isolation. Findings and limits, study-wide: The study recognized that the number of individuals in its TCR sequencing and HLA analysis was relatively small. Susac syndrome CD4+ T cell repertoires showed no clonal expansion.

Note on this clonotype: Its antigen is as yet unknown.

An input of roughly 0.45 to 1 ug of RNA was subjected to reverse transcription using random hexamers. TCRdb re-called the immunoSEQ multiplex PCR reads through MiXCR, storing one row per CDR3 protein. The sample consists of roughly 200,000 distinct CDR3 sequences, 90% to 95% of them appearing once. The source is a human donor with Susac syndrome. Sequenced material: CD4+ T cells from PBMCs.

The CDR3, as DNA: TGCGCCAGCAGCCCGACTGTAGAAGAGACCCAGTACTTC. Translated, it gives CASSPTVEETQYF. The chain uses TRBV5-1 and TRBJ2-5; no definite D call. From germline, CDR1 is SGHRS and CDR2 YFSETQ. CDR3 size: 13 residues. Trimming removed 4 bases at V and 3 bases at J, with 10 bases between.